The 2 T cell receptor beta chains reported below all come from one sample, sequenced in a study of T cells after yellow fever vaccination. Each CDR3 protein is one row after TCRdb ran MiXCR on the 5' RACE reads. This sample has 200,000 to 300,000 distinct CDR3 sequences, with over 3% found just once. The sequences come from PBMCs, collected 15 days after the yellow fever booster vaccination. The receptors shown here come from a man younger than 35 who received the YFV17D yellow fever vaccine.

The table lists this clonotype with many counts. The rearrangement uses TRBV4-1 and TRBJ1-2; D uncertain. Germline lookup yields CDR1 MGHRA and CDR2 YSYEKL. Deletions cut 3 bases from V and 0 bases from J, with 17 bases between. The CDR3 contains 17 residues. The CDR3 nucleotides are TGCGCCAGCAGCCACCCTCGGGTCACAAGGGCTAACTATGGCTACACCTTC. Encoded protein: CASSHPRVTRANYGYTF.

This clonotype was seen repeatedly, ten times or more. The rearrangement uses TRBV20-1 and TRBJ1-1; TRBD1 is a possible D gene (6 bases). Germline V gene lookup returns CDR1 DFQATT and CDR2 SNEGSKA (reference sequence). This CDR3 has 14 amino acids. V was trimmed by 4 bases and J by 5 bases, leaving 17 bases between them. The CDR3 spells CSATVPGGTTEAFF. The CDR3 DNA follows: TGCAGTGCTACGGTCCCCGGGGGGACAACTGAAGCTTTCTTT.